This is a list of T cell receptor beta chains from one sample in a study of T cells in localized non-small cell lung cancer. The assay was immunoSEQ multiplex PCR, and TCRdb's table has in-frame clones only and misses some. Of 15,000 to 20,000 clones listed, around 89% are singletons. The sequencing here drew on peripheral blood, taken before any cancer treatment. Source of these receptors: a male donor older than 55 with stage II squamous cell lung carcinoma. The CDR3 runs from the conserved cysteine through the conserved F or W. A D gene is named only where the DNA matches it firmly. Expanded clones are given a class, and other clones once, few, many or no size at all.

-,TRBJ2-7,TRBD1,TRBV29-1,CSAQGASSYEQYF,TGCAGCGCTCAGGGGGCTAGCTCCTACGAGCAGTACTTC
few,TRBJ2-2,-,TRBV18,CASSPGGLGELFF,TGTGCCAGCTCACCAGGGGGCCTGGGGGAGCTGTTTTTT
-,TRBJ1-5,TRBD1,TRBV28,CASSSLLQGLGDQPQHF,TGTGCCAGCAGTTCCTTACTACAGGGGCTCGGGGATCAGCCCCAGCATTTT
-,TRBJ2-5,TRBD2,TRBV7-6,CASSLGLAGGPQETQYF,TGTGCCAGCAGCTTAGGACTAGCGGGAGGGCCCCAAGAGACCCAGTACTTC
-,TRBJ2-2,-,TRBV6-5,CASSYGSANTGELFF,TGTGCCAGCAGTTACGGGTCAGCGAACACCGGGGAGCTGTTTTTT
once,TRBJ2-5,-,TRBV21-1,CASSAFRDTQETQYF,TGTGCCAGCAGCGCATTCCGGGACACCCAAGAGACCCAGTACTTC
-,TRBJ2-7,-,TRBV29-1,CSGRGGMEGDEQYF,TGCAGCGGGAGGGGCGGGATGGAGGGAGACGAGCAGTACTTC
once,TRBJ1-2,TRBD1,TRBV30,CAWIGQGKANYGYTF,TGTGCCTGGATTGGACAGGGGAAAGCTAACTATGGCTACACCTTC
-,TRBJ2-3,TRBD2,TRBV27,CASSLRGTSGTLSTDTQYF,TGTGCCAGCAGTTTAAGGGGGACTAGCGGGACCCTTAGCACAGATACGCAGTATTTT
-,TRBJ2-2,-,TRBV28,CASSRTSTGELFF,TGTGCCAGCAGTCGGACAAGCACCGGGGAGCTGTTTTTT
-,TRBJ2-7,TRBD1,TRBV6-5,CASSYSRGQYEQYF,TGTGCCAGCAGTTACAGCAGGGGGCAGTACGAGCAGTACTTC
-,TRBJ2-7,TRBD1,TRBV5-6,CASSRWGTGGYEQYF,TGTGCCAGCAGCAGATGGGGGACAGGGGGCTACGAGCAGTACTTC
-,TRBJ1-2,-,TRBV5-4,CASSVEMAGYTF,TGTGCCAGCAGCGTGGAGATGGCTGGCTACACCTTC
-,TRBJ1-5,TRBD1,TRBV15,CATSVQGANQPQHF,TGTGCCACCAGCGTCCAGGGGGCCAATCAGCCCCAGCATTTT
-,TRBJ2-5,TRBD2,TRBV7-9,CASSSVAGARYQETQYF,TGTGCCAGCAGCTCCGTAGCGGGAGCGCGGTACCAAGAGACCCAGTACTTC
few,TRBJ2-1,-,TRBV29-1,CSVEFGLSYNEQFF,TGCAGCGTTGAGTTTGGACTGTCCTACAATGAGCAGTTCTTC
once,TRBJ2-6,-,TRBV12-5,CASGGGCAGQSRANVLTF,TGTGCTAGTGGTGGCGGCTGTGCAGGACAAAGTCGGGCCAACGTCCTGACTTTC
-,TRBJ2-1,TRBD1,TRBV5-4,CASSPGTGEHNEQFF,TGTGCCAGCAGCCCCGGGACAGGGGAGCACAATGAGCAGTTCTTC
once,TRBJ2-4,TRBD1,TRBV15,CATSSETGGHLAKNIQYF,TGTGCCACCAGCAGCGAGACAGGGGGCCATCTAGCCAAAAACATTCAGTACTTC
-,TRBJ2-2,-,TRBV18,CASSQQFTGELFF,TGTGCCAGCTCACAACAATTCACCGGGGAGCTGTTTTTT
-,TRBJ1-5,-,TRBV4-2,CASSQDHQGYSNQPQHF,TGTGCCAGCAGCCAAGATCATCAGGGTTATAGCAATCAGCCCCAGCATTTT
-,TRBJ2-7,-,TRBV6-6,CASSYSGRGGEQYF,TGTGCCAGCAGTTACTCGGGCAGGGGAGGGGAGCAGTACTTC
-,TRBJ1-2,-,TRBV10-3,CAISESGEAGYTF,TGTGCCATCAGTGAGTCGGGGGAGGCTGGCTACACCTTC
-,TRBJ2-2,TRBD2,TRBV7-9,CASRPGLAGGNTGELFF,TGTGCCAGCAGACCGGGACTAGCGGGAGGGAACACCGGGGAGCTGTTTTTT
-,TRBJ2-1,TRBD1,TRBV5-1,CASSLGGRTGDEQFF,TGCGCCAGCAGCTTGGGGGGTCGGACAGGGGATGAGCAGTTCTTC
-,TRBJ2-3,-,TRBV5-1,CASSLDTHTDTQYF,TGCGCCAGCAGCTTGGACACCCACACAGATACGCAGTATTTT
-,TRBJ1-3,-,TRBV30,CAWSVLGRPGNTIYF,TGTGCCTGGAGTGTATTGGGGAGGCCTGGAAACACCATATATTTT
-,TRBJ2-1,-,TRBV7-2,CASSLSLSTLYNEQFF,TGTGCCAGCAGCTTAAGCCTATCTACGCTCTACAATGAGCAGTTCTTC
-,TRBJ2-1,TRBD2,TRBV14,CASSPELAGDNEQFF,TGTGCCAGCAGCCCCGAACTAGCGGGAGATAATGAGCAGTTCTTC
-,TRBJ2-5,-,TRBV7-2,CASSHPRRGGGKTQYF,TGTGCCAGCAGCCATCCACGCCGAGGAGGTGGAAAGACCCAGTACTTC
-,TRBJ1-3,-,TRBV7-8,CASSLGLDGNTIYF,TGTGCCAGCAGCTTAGGACTGGACGGAAACACCATATATTTT
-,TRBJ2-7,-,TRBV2,CASSERRAYEQYF,TGTGCCAGCAGTGAACGGAGAGCCTACGAGCAGTACTTC
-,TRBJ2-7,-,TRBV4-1,CASSQERQGPYEQYF,TGCGCCAGCAGCCAAGAAAGGCAGGGCCCCTACGAGCAGTACTTC
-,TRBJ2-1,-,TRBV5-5,CASSWKKELSSYNEQFF,TGTGCCAGCAGCTGGAAGAAAGAGCTTAGCTCCTACAATGAGCAGTTCTTC
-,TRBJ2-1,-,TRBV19,CASSISSDYNEQFF,TGTGCCAGTAGTATCTCTAGCGACTACAATGAGCAGTTCTTC
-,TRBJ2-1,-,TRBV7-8,CASSSRFEQFF,TGTGCCAGCAGCTCCCGCTTTGAGCAGTTCTTC
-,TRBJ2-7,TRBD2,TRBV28,CASSSPTSGRLTYEQYF,TGTGCCAGCAGTTCGCCGACTAGCGGGAGGTTAACCTACGAGCAGTACTTC
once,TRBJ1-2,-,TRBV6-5,CASSYSLAEGHYGYTF,TGTGCCAGCAGTTACTCCCTGGCGGAAGGACACTATGGCTACACCTTC
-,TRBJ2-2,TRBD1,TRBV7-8,CASSLIGTVNTGELFF,TGTGCCAGCAGCTTAATAGGGACAGTTAACACCGGGGAGCTGTTTTTT
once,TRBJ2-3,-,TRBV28,CASSPFTDTQYF,TGTGCCAGCAGTCCTTTCACAGATACGCAGTATTTT
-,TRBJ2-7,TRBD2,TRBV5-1,CASSWEVSGRAYEQYF,TGCGCCAGCAGCTGGGAAGTTAGCGGGAGGGCCTACGAGCAGTACTTC
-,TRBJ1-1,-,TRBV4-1,CASSVSGTALNTEAFF,TGCGCCAGCAGCGTCTCCGGGACGGCGTTGAACACTGAAGCTTTCTTT